This T cell receptor (beta chain) was sequenced during a study of T cell responses to AZD1222 COVID-19 vaccine. Study-wide results and caveats: Mapped onto spike, vaccine-associated CD4 TCRs spanned it and were dominant at 160-218 and 743-854.

A remark on this clone: Its antigen is not known.

CDR1 ENHRY and CDR2 SYGVKD come from the germline V gene. CDR3 length: 15 amino acids. V lost 6 bases to trimming and J lost 0 bases, with 9 bases between them. Libraries were prepared by immunoSEQ multiplex PCR; TCRdb keeps only in-frame clonotypes and omits some of them. This repertoire shows about 150,000 clones, 70% to 90% found once; its top ten account for approximately 7%. The source of this sequence is an adult who had recovered from COVID-19. The chain is built from TRBV10-3 and TRBJ1-6; D possibly corresponds to TRBD1 (5 bases). Material: peripheral blood, obtained after recovery from COVID-19. The CDR3 bases are TGTGCCATCAGGGGGGGTAGCTCCTATAATTCACCCCTCCACTTT. Protein product: CAIRGGSSYNSPLHF.